These 12 T cell receptor beta chains were all obtained from the same sample, sequenced in a study of patients and donors after allogeneic stem cell transplantation. In TCRdb, the RT-PCR reads were re-called with MiXCR into one record per CDR3 protein. The repertoire holds 150,000 to 250,000 distinct CDR3 sequences, with around two fifths as singletons. The sample comprised blood, either unsorted or a sorted T cell fraction (not recorded which). These receptors were collected from a human donor who was either an allogeneic HSCT recipient or a stem cell or donor lymphocyte infusion donor (not recorded which). It is not recorded whose cells these are; they may come from a transplant donor.

V is TRBV3-1 and J is TRBJ2-7; 13 nucleotides match TRBD2. The junction had 7 bases not matched to a gene; V was cut back by 3 bases and J by 5 bases. CDR1 and CDR2 (germline): LGHDT, YNNKEL (reference sequence). The CDR3 consists of 16 residues. The CDR3 region is CASSHLRTSGSDEQYF. The CDR3 DNA is TGTGCCAGCAGCCACCTCCGGACTAGCGGGAGTGACGAGCAGTACTTC.

This chain links TRBV7-2 with TRBJ1-5, with 9 bases matching TRBD1. Germline lookup yields CDR1 SGHTA and CDR2 FQGNSA. CDR3 length equals 15 residues. Trimming removed 5 bases from V and 7 bases from J; junction bases left unmatched: 9. In DNA, the CDR3 is TGTGCCAGCAGCGAACTACAGGGGGCGGGACAGCCCCAGCATTTT. The encoded protein is CASSELQGAGQPQHF.

The chain recombines TRBV9 with TRBJ2-5, with TRBD1 matching over 9 bases. The CDR3 is 15 amino acids. V dropped 5 bases and J dropped 5; count of bases not matched to a gene: 10. CDR1 is SGDLS and CDR2 is YYNGEE in the germline V gene. CDR3: CASSLTGGSLETQYF. Here the CDR3 DNA reads TGTGCCAGCAGTTTGACAGGGGGGTCGTTGGAGACCCAGTACTTC.

A remark on this clonotype: The junction departs from germline at one end; a sequencing error may be responsible. The J gene is TRBJ2-1, the V gene TRBV7-7, with no clear D. The V gene's germline CDR1 is SSHAT and CDR2 FNYEAQ (reference sequence). The CDR3 length is 14 residues. The CDR3 DNA is TGTGCTAGCAGCCGTGACCAAGGGTACAATGAGCAGTTCTTC. It yields the protein CASSRDQGYNEQFF.

V is TRBV24-1 and J is TRBJ2-3; 7 bases match TRBD2. Germline lookup yields CDR1 KGHDR and CDR2 SFDVKD. The CDR3 loop spans 16 amino acids. V shed 3 bases, J shed 2 bases, and the junction held 7 bases outside the gene matches. In DNA form, the CDR3 reads TGTGCCACCAGTGATCCCAGGGACTACGCCACAGATACGCAGTATTTT. It translates to CATSDPRDYATDTQYF.

This clonotype appeared a few times. The chain joins TRBV5-1 to TRBJ1-1; 10 nucleotides agree with TRBD1. CDR1 SGHRS and CDR2 YFSETQ come from the germline V gene. There are 15 residues in the CDR3. Losses at the gene ends were 5 bases for V and 0 bases for J; bases not matched to a gene: 4. The CDR3 nucleotides read TGCGCCAGCAGGACAGGGGGCTTGATGAACACTGAAGCTTTCTTT. Translating it yields CASRTGGLMNTEAFF.

This clonotype was seen a handful of times. The rearrangement links TRBV29-1 to TRBJ2-1, with unresolved D. CDR1 is SQVTM, CDR2 ANQGSEA, per germline. The CDR3 is 12 amino acids. Trimming removed 6 bases at V and 5 bases at J, with 11 bases between. DNA of the CDR3: TGCAGCGTCATTCGACTCGACAATGAGCAGTTCTTC. Translated, it gives CSVIRLDNEQFF.

The chain joins TRBV7-9 to TRBJ1-4, with TRBD1 matching over 10 bases. Trimming took 8 bases from V and 8 from J; bases not matched to a gene: 14. The CDR3 totals 16 residues. Germline assignment: CDR1 SEHNR and CDR2 FQNEAQ (reference sequence). DNA for the CDR3: TGTGCCAGCTCCTATACCGCCGACAGGGGGCGAGAAAAACTGTTTTTT. Translated: CASSYTADRGREKLFF.

The chain joins TRBV12-3 or TRBV12-4 to TRBJ1-4; maybe TRBD1 (5 bases). The V end lost 1 base, the J end lost 7 bases, and 10 bases lay between the germline ends. The CDR3 has 14 residues. The CDR3 here is CASSLDRSGEKLFF. The CDR3 DNA follows: TGTGCCAGCAGTTTAGACAGGAGTGGTGAAAAACTGTTTTTT.

The chain combines TRBV2 with TRBJ2-7; 7 bases are shared with TRBD2. CDR1 SNHLY and CDR2 FYNNEI come from the germline V gene. This CDR3 is built from 15 residues. J lost 7 bases, V lost 0 bases, and 9 bases had no gene match. The CDR3 region is CASSEAGGRSGEQYF. The CDR3 nucleotides read TGTGCCAGCAGTGAAGCTGGCGGGAGATCTGGAGAGCAGTACTTC.

The chain combines TRBV4-3 with TRBJ2-1; D gene ambiguous. Germline CDR1 and CDR2: LGHNA and YSLEER. The V end was cut by 0 bases, the J end by 4 bases, with 13 bases between. CDR3 length equals 16 residues. CDR3 sequence reads: CASSQDRGRMYNEQFF. CDR3 DNA sequence: TGCGCCAGCAGCCAAGATCGCGGCAGGATGTACAATGAGCAGTTCTTC.

Points on this clonotype: Compared with germline, one end of the junction differs, possibly owing to a read error. The chain couples TRBV9 to TRBJ2-2, with D possibly being TRBD2 (6 bases). Germline loops: CDR1 SGDLS, CDR2 YYNGEE. This CDR3 comprises 15 residues. The CDR3 DNA is TGCGCCAGCAGCGTAGAGGGAGGAGGCACCGGGGAGCTGTTTTTT. It codes for CASSVEGGGTGELFF.